Reported below is one T cell receptor beta chain. The data were taken from a study of T cells in Graves' hyperthyroidism and ophthalmopathy. Looked up from germline, CDR1 is GTSNPN and CDR2 is SVGIG (reference sequence). The V and J ends lost 5 bases and 4 bases respectively, with 14 bases between them. The CDR3 is made up of 13 amino acids. Template material for amplifying TCR beta CDR3 regions consisted of RNA transcripts. Initially, a first-round RT-PCR of the TCR CDR3 employed the HTBI primer set. Via MiXCR, TCRdb re-called the multiplex PCR reads, giving one row per CDR3 protein. The repertoire holds under 400,000 distinct CDR3 sequences, with 15% to 20% as singletons.

V usage is TRBV30 and J usage is TRBJ1-1; unclear D gene. The receptor was derived from a woman between 45 and 60 years old with Graves' hyperthyroidism. The material sequenced was blood. CDR3 protein: CAWRPMGPTEAFF. The CDR3 coding sequence is TGTGCCTGGCGCCCTATGGGCCCCACTGAAGCTTTCTTT.